The sequence of this T cell receptor beta chain was determined in a study of OX40 agonist ivuxolimab in advanced cancers. Study findings and constraints: Blood T cells, both CD4+ and CD8+, expanded clonally by week 6 at 0.1 to 3.0 mg/kg.

Germline V gene lookup returns CDR1 MNHEY and CDR2 SMNVEV (reference sequence). The CDR3 length is 14 residues. The ends were cut back, 1 base at V and 4 bases at J, with 11 bases in the middle. This clone has a single count. The antigen remains undetermined. Method: immunoSEQ multiplex PCR; TCRdb's copy keeps in-frame clones and lacks some. Here the sample spans about 79,000 clones, approximately 85% being singletons. With autoimmune disease history or systemic immunosuppression, patients were excluded. The starting material was CD4+ or CD8+ T cells sorted from blood, obtained in a trial of the OX40 agonist ivuxolimab. The chain has TRBV27 and TRBJ2-7, with a weak D call TRBD2 (6 bases). The receptor comes from an adult with an advanced solid tumor such as melanoma, head and neck, liver or kidney cancer. Here the CDR3 reads CASSLYREFYEQYF. For the CDR3, the DNA is TGTGCCAGCAGTTTATATCGGGAGTTTTACGAGCAGTACTTC.